The rows below give T cell receptor beta chains drawn from one sample of a study of blood T cell repertoires in COVID-19. Data came from immunoSEQ multiplex PCR; TCRdb stores just in-frame clones and leaves some out. The profile shows approximately 230,000 clones, 80% to 90% of them singletons. The sample comprised PBMCs or T cells enriched from blood (not recorded which). The receptors were gathered from a man between 40 and 49 years old who had recovered from COVID-19. CDR3s include the opening cysteine and the closing phenylalanine or tryptophan. The order of the fields is J gene, D gene, clone size, V gene, CDR3 DNA, CDR3 protein. The D gene is left open where the match is weak. A row's size may be missing; if present it is once, few, many or a size class.

j_gene: TRBJ1-6
d_gene: -
abundance: -
v_gene: TRBV30
CDR3nt: TGTGCCTGGACCCCGACAGGTTTCGATAATTCACCCCTCCACTTT
CDR3aa: CAWTPTGFDNSPLHF

j_gene: TRBJ1-1
d_gene: -
abundance: -
v_gene: TRBV5-1
CDR3nt: TGCGCCAGCAGCTTGGTCCCAGGGATGAACACTGAAGCTTTCTTT
CDR3aa: CASSLVPGMNTEAFF

j_gene: TRBJ2-7
d_gene: -
abundance: -
v_gene: TRBV7-8
CDR3nt: TGTGCCAGCAGCCCACGTACAGGAATTAACTCCTACGAGCAGTACTTC
CDR3aa: CASSPRTGINSYEQYF

j_gene: TRBJ2-5
d_gene: -
abundance: once
v_gene: TRBV7-6
CDR3nt: TGTGCCAGCAGCTTGGGCGGGGGACAGGAGGTTCGAGAGACCCAGTACTTC
CDR3aa: CASSLGGGQEVRETQYF

j_gene: TRBJ1-2
d_gene: -
abundance: -
v_gene: TRBV29-1
CDR3nt: TGCAGCGTTCAAGTCCATAACTATGGCTACACCTTC
CDR3aa: CSVQVHNYGYTF

j_gene: TRBJ2-6
d_gene: TRBD1
abundance: -
v_gene: TRBV7-6
CDR3nt: TGTGCCAGCAGCTTCGGGACAGGGCTTGGGGCCAACGTCCTGACTTTC
CDR3aa: CASSFGTGLGANVLTF

j_gene: TRBJ1-3
d_gene: TRBD1
abundance: -
v_gene: TRBV6-1
CDR3nt: TGTGCCAGCAGTGCCCTACAGGGGATGTCTGGAAACACCATATATTTT
CDR3aa: CASSALQGMSGNTIYF

j_gene: TRBJ1-1
d_gene: -
abundance: -
v_gene: TRBV3-1/TRBV3-2
CDR3nt: TGTGCCAGCAGCCAAGATGCCGGGGCGGGGTGGGTTGAAGCTTTCTTT
CDR3aa: CASSQDAGAGWVEAFF

j_gene: TRBJ1-5
d_gene: -
abundance: -
v_gene: TRBV4-1
CDR3nt: TGCGCCAGCAGCCACCTAGCTGGGGGCGGTCAGCCCCAGCATTTT
CDR3aa: CASSHLAGGGQPQHF

j_gene: TRBJ1-1
d_gene: TRBD1
abundance: -
v_gene: TRBV12-5
CDR3nt: TGTGCTAGTGGTTTGCCGACGGGGACAGGGGGCCTCGGGATAGCTGAAGCTTTCTTT
CDR3aa: CASGLPTGTGGLGIAEAFF

j_gene: TRBJ1-2
d_gene: TRBD1
abundance: -
v_gene: TRBV6-5
CDR3nt: TGTGCCAGCAGTTTCGGGACAGTCTATGGCTACACCTTC
CDR3aa: CASSFGTVYGYTF

j_gene: TRBJ2-2
d_gene: TRBD2
abundance: -
v_gene: TRBV10-3
CDR3nt: TGTGCCATCAGCCTTAGCGGGAGAGATACCGGGGAGCTGTTTTTT
CDR3aa: CAISLSGRDTGELFF

j_gene: TRBJ1-6
d_gene: -
abundance: -
v_gene: TRBV5-1
CDR3nt: TGCGCCAGCAGCCCAGAGCCGACAGGAATCCATTCACCCCTCCACTTT
CDR3aa: CASSPEPTGIHSPLHF

j_gene: TRBJ2-5
d_gene: TRBD1
abundance: -
v_gene: TRBV10-3
CDR3nt: TGTGCCATCAGTTGGACAGGGGATGACATTTTCCAAGAGACCCAGTACTTC
CDR3aa: CAISWTGDDIFQETQYF

j_gene: TRBJ2-1
d_gene: -
abundance: once
v_gene: TRBV7-8
CDR3nt: TGTGCCAGCAGCTTAGTGCACGGGAATGAGCAGTTCTTC
CDR3aa: CASSLVHGNEQFF

j_gene: TRBJ1-1
d_gene: -
abundance: -
v_gene: TRBV5-1
CDR3nt: TGCGCCAGCAGCTTGGAGGGGGTGACTGAAGCTTTCTTT
CDR3aa: CASSLEGVTEAFF

j_gene: TRBJ1-1
d_gene: -
abundance: -
v_gene: TRBV30
CDR3nt: TGTGCCTGGAGTGGTGGCTGGAACACTGAAGCTTTCTTT
CDR3aa: CAWSGGWNTEAFF

j_gene: TRBJ2-5
d_gene: -
abundance: few
v_gene: TRBV7-3
CDR3nt: TGTGCCAGCAGCTTAAGCGGGGGGACAGCCCAAGAGACCCAGTACTTC
CDR3aa: CASSLSGGTAQETQYF

j_gene: TRBJ2-3
d_gene: TRBD2
abundance: -
v_gene: TRBV7-9
CDR3nt: TGTGCCAGCGAAGCGGGGGGGCCGACAGATACGCAGTATTTT
CDR3aa: CASEAGGPTDTQYF

j_gene: TRBJ1-3
d_gene: TRBD1
abundance: -
v_gene: TRBV5-1
CDR3nt: TGCGCCAGCGCCTCCGGGACAGGGGGGACCACCATATATTTT
CDR3aa: CASASGTGGTTIYF

j_gene: TRBJ2-7
d_gene: TRBD1
abundance: -
v_gene: TRBV28
CDR3nt: TGTGCCAGCACCCCCGCAGGGGGCATATCCGAGCAGTACTTC
CDR3aa: CASTPAGGISEQYF

j_gene: TRBJ2-5
d_gene: TRBD1
abundance: -
v_gene: TRBV7-9
CDR3nt: TGTGCCAGCAGCTTAGCAGGGGGCCTGGAGACCCAGTACTTC
CDR3aa: CASSLAGGLETQYF

j_gene: TRBJ2-3
d_gene: TRBD2
abundance: -
v_gene: TRBV4-2
CDR3nt: TGTGCCAGCAGCCAAGAAACCGGACTAGCGGTTACAGATACGCAGTATTTT
CDR3aa: CASSQETGLAVTDTQYF

j_gene: TRBJ2-1
d_gene: TRBD2
abundance: -
v_gene: TRBV5-1
CDR3nt: TGCGCCAGCAGCTTGGGGGGGACTATCGATGAGCAGTTCTTC
CDR3aa: CASSLGGTIDEQFF

j_gene: TRBJ1-5
d_gene: TRBD1
abundance: -
v_gene: TRBV11-3
CDR3nt: TGTGCCAGCACTCGACAGGGGGCGGACTATCAGCCCCAGCATTTT
CDR3aa: CASTRQGADYQPQHF

j_gene: TRBJ2-7
d_gene: -
abundance: -
v_gene: TRBV2
CDR3nt: TGTGCCAGCTCGGAGGTATCACGGGGCGAGCAGTACTTC
CDR3aa: CASSEVSRGEQYF

j_gene: TRBJ1-5
d_gene: -
abundance: -
v_gene: TRBV12-5
CDR3nt: TGTGCTAGTGGTTTGGGACAGAACCATCAGCCCCAGCATTTT
CDR3aa: CASGLGQNHQPQHF

j_gene: TRBJ2-6
d_gene: -
abundance: -
v_gene: TRBV6-4
CDR3nt: TGTGCCAGCCGTCGGGATCCAGGGGCTATCTCTGGGGCCAACGTCCTGACTTTC
CDR3aa: CASRRDPGAISGANVLTF

j_gene: TRBJ2-7
d_gene: -
abundance: -
v_gene: TRBV19
CDR3nt: TGTGCCAGTAGTATAGGGACAGAGAGCTACGAGCAGTACTTC
CDR3aa: CASSIGTESYEQYF

j_gene: TRBJ2-6
d_gene: TRBD1
abundance: -
v_gene: TRBV5-1
CDR3nt: TGCGCCAGCACGCGCGAGGGACAGACGGTCTCTGGGGCCAACGTCCTGACTTTC
CDR3aa: CASTREGQTVSGANVLTF

j_gene: TRBJ2-7
d_gene: TRBD1
abundance: -
v_gene: TRBV5-1
CDR3nt: TGCGCCAGCAGCTTTGGACAGGCCTTCTACGAGCAGTACTTC
CDR3aa: CASSFGQAFYEQYF

j_gene: TRBJ1-4
d_gene: -
abundance: -
v_gene: TRBV11-3
CDR3nt: TGTGCCAGCAGCTTAGATTTCTACGGTTATGAAAAACTGTTTTTT
CDR3aa: CASSLDFYGYEKLFF

j_gene: TRBJ1-1
d_gene: -
abundance: -
v_gene: TRBV29-1
CDR3nt: TGCAGCGTTTTGATCCAGCGGGGTACTGAAGCTTTCTTT
CDR3aa: CSVLIQRGTEAFF

j_gene: TRBJ2-7
d_gene: TRBD1
abundance: -
v_gene: TRBV11-3
CDR3nt: TGTGCCAGCAGCTCCGGGACAGGGGGTTCCTACGAGCAGTACTTC
CDR3aa: CASSSGTGGSYEQYF

j_gene: TRBJ2-5
d_gene: TRBD2
abundance: -
v_gene: TRBV3-1/TRBV3-2
CDR3nt: TGTGCCAGCAGCCTATCTACTATGCGGGGGGGACAAGAGACCCAGTACTTC
CDR3aa: CASSLSTMRGGQETQYF

j_gene: TRBJ1-2
d_gene: -
abundance: -
v_gene: TRBV5-4
CDR3nt: TGTGCCAGCAGCTTGGGTCTTGCTAGCAACTATGGCTACACCTTC
CDR3aa: CASSLGLASNYGYTF

j_gene: TRBJ1-1
d_gene: TRBD1
abundance: -
v_gene: TRBV7-9
CDR3nt: TGTGCCAGCAGCGAGGACAGGTTCATGAACACTGAAGCTTTCTTT
CDR3aa: CASSEDRFMNTEAFF